The 8 T cell receptor beta chains below come from one sample, sequenced in a study of blood T cell repertoires in COVID-19 (dated by TCRdb to the early 2020s). The library was generated by the immunoSEQ multiplex PCR assay. This immuneACCESS table, as held by TCRdb, lists in-frame sequences with V and J called but not all clones. Of the missing ones, under half trace to an unresolved V gene in checked studies; the others have no known cause. This sample lists 55,000 to 65,000 clones; around 79% were detected once. Of the sample, approximately 3% falls within the top ten clones. The source material was peripheral blood. These receptors were collected from a man aged 55 to 70 with acute or convalescent COVID-19.

In its sample, this clone was seen a few times. This sequence joins TRBV10-3 and TRBJ2-7; TRBD1 aligns across 9 bases. V lost 6 bases to trimming and J lost 5 bases; unmatched junction nucleotides: 8. This CDR3 region has 14 residues. Germline V CDR1 and CDR2: ENHRY, SYGVKD. The CDR3, as DNA: TGTGCCATCAGGTTGACAGGGGGGGAAAACGAGCAGTACTTC. The encoded protein is CAIRLTGGENEQYF.

This clone was found a few times. V usage is TRBV5-6 and J usage is TRBJ2-7; 12 bases map to TRBD2. The CDR3 contains 14 residues. Germline loops: CDR1 SGHDT, CDR2 YYEEEE. The J segment lost 3 bases and the V segment lost 4 bases, leaving 2 bases of the junction unmatched. The CDR3: CASSPGLAGYEQYF. CDR3 nucleotides: TGTGCCAGCAGCCCGGGACTAGCGGGCTACGAGCAGTACTTC.

This clone was seen a single time. The chain has TRBV5-1 and TRBJ1-1; 9 nucleotides agree with TRBD1. Germline V lookup: CDR1 SGHRS, CDR2 YFSETQ. CDR3 length: 18 amino acids. J lost 4 bases, V lost 2 bases, and 15 bases had no gene match. This CDR3 is CASSFRMGDRAQTTEAFF. DNA of the CDR3: TGCGCCAGCAGCTTCCGAATGGGGGACAGGGCCCAGACCACTGAAGCTTTCTTT.

This clone was recorded only once. CDR3: CASSFTEGYEQYF. The DNA for the CDR3 is TGTGCCAGCAGTTTTACGGAGGGATACGAGCAGTACTTC. The V and J genes are TRBV12-3 or TRBV12-4 and TRBJ2-7, with a weak D call TRBD2 (6 bases). The CDR3 length is 13 residues. The ends were cut back, 3 bases at V and 4 bases at J, with 10 bases in the middle.

The chain uses TRBV5-1 and TRBJ2-6; D not certain. Deletions cut 2 bases from V and 4 bases from J, with 13 bases between. The CDR3 has 16 amino acids. CDR1 SGHRS and CDR2 YFSETQ come from the germline V gene. The chain's CDR3 is CASSFQPQAGANVLTF. In DNA, the CDR3 is TGCGCCAGCAGCTTTCAGCCTCAGGCCGGGGCCAACGTCCTGACTTTC.

This clone was detected only a few times. The V call is TRBV18, the J call TRBJ1-6; 8 nucleotides line up with TRBD1. This CDR3 region has 17 residues. Per germline, CDR1 KGHSH and CDR2 LQKENI. J lost 10 bases, V lost 2 bases, and 13 bases had no gene match. CDR3 in amino acids: CASSPTSGQGAASPLHF. The CDR3 DNA reads TGTGCCAGCTCACCAACTTCAGGACAGGGAGCGGCATCACCCCTCCACTTT.

A few counts support this clone. The chain links TRBV2 to TRBJ1-1; TRBD1 might be the D (6 bases). The CDR3 covers 15 residues. Deletions cut 8 bases from V and 3 bases from J, with 19 bases between. Germline V gene data show CDR1 as SNHLY and CDR2 as FYNNEI. This chain's CDR3 is CASDGKGTRYTEAFF. DNA for the CDR3: TGTGCCAGCGACGGGAAGGGGACACGCTACACTGAAGCTTTCTTT.

This clone was found once. J is TRBJ2-4 and V is TRBV19; maybe TRBD2 (7 bases). CDR3 length equals 14 residues. Trimming shortened V by 6 bases and J by 15 bases, and 24 bases separated the two germline ends. Germline loops: CDR1 LNHDA, CDR2 SQIVND (reference sequence). CDR3 protein: CASRVAQGRGGSYF. The CDR3 DNA is TGTGCCAGTAGGGTGGCGCAGGGGCGGGGAGGGTCGTACTTC.